A selection of T cell receptor beta chains follows, all from one sample in a study of Ad26.COV2.S vaccination and SARS-CoV-2 variants. Profiled with immunoSEQ multiplex PCR; TCRdb holds only in-frame clones, not every one. This sample has about 480,000 clones, with about 83% found just once. The source was peripheral blood, collected in a trial of Ad26.COV2.S vaccine versus placebo. The receptors originated from a person aged 18-60 years who received the Ad26.COV2.S COVID-19 vaccine or a placebo. The CDR3 runs from the conserved cysteine through the conserved F or W. A D gene is named only where the DNA matches it firmly. The listing skips clone size in some rows; elsewhere it reads once, few, many or a size class.

clone size,J gene,D gene,V gene,CDR3 protein,CDR3 DNA
-,TRBJ1-6,-,TRBV28,CASSSAGPLNSPLHF,TGTGCCAGCAGTTCAGCAGGCCCACTCAATTCACCCCTCCACTTT
-,TRBJ2-1,TRBD1,TRBV27,CASSSPGTGDNEQFF,TGTGCCAGCAGTTCACCCGGGACAGGGGATAATGAGCAGTTCTTC
-,TRBJ2-7,-,TRBV2,CASTPSPKGHHEQYF,TGTGCCAGCACCCCCTCCCCAAAAGGGCACCACGAGCAGTACTTC
-,TRBJ1-3,-,TRBV6-1,CASSELEGMTTIYF,TGTGCCAGCAGTGAACTCGAGGGAATGACTACCATATATTTT
-,TRBJ1-5,TRBD1,TRBV6-5,CASNIDRGGNQPQHF,TGTGCCAGCAACATAGACAGGGGGGGAAATCAGCCCCAGCATTTT
-,TRBJ2-5,TRBD1,TRBV19,CASSLQGYQETQYF,TGTGCCAGTAGTCTACAGGGGTACCAAGAGACCCAGTACTTC
-,TRBJ1-5,-,TRBV6-1,CASSERGFQPQHF,TGTGCCAGCAGTGAAAGGGGTTTTCAGCCCCAGCATTTT
-,TRBJ2-1,TRBD2,TRBV2,CASSLLASGHNEQFF,TGTGCCAGCAGCCTACTAGCGTCCGGCCACAATGAGCAGTTCTTC
once,TRBJ1-4,-,TRBV28,CASTLGVHLIPVF,TGTGCCAGCACCCTTGGGGTCCACCTCATCCCCGTTTTT
-,TRBJ1-1,-,TRBV7-8,CASSSDRMNEAFF,TGTGCCAGCAGCTCCGACAGGATGAACGAAGCTTTCTTT
-,TRBJ1-3,-,TRBV28,CASSSRDNSGNTIYF,TGTGCCAGCAGTTCTCGGGACAACTCTGGAAACACCATATATTTT
-,TRBJ1-3,-,TRBV30,CAWSGGGNTIYF,TGTGCCTGGAGTGGGGGCGGAAACACCATATATTTT
-,TRBJ1-2,TRBD1,TRBV25-1,CASRAAGGSYGYTF,TGTGCCAGCAGGGCGGCAGGGGGAAGCTATGGCTACACCTTC
-,TRBJ2-5,-,TRBV28,CASSLQTPGPETQYF,TGTGCCAGCAGTTTACAAACCCCGGGACCGGAGACCCAGTACTTC
-,TRBJ1-1,-,TRBV28,CASSLELWGWTEAFF,TGTGCCAGCAGTTTGGAACTCTGGGGATGGACTGAAGCTTTCTTT
-,TRBJ1-2,-,TRBV5-5,CASSLGGGSYGYTF,TGTGCCAGCAGCTTGGGCGGGGGGAGCTATGGCTACACCTTC
-,TRBJ1-6,-,TRBV27,CASSSTGRGYNSPLHF,TGTGCCAGCAGTTCCACAGGGAGGGGGTATAATTCACCCCTCCACTTT
-,TRBJ2-2,-,TRBV7-3,CASSLTPTGLTGELFF,TGTGCCAGCAGCTTAACTCCCACAGGGCTAACCGGGGAGCTGTTTTTT
-,TRBJ1-1,-,TRBV5-1,CASSLALGERPGTEAFF,TGCGCCAGCAGCTTGGCCTTAGGGGAGCGGCCGGGAACTGAAGCTTTCTTT
-,TRBJ1-2,TRBD1,TRBV19,CASSIERDRGRTKYTF,TGTGCCAGTAGTATAGAAAGGGACAGGGGGCGGACAAAGTACACCTTC
-,TRBJ1-2,-,TRBV2,CASSDQAYPPPGGYTF,TGTGCCAGCAGTGACCAGGCCTATCCCCCTCCGGGAGGCTACACCTTC
-,TRBJ1-1,TRBD1,TRBV2,CASGKGANTEAFF,TGTGCCAGCGGGAAGGGGGCGAACACTGAAGCTTTCTTT
-,TRBJ2-2,-,TRBV19,CASSSSGNTGELFF,TGTGCCAGTAGTAGCAGCGGGAACACCGGGGAGCTGTTTTTT
-,TRBJ2-5,-,TRBV29-1,CSLASGQIEETQYF,TGCAGCCTTGCCTCTGGCCAGATAGAAGAGACCCAGTACTTC
-,TRBJ1-2,TRBD1,TRBV10-2,CASSQGGGYTF,TGCGCCAGCAGTCAGGGGGGCGGCTACACCTTC
-,TRBJ2-3,TRBD2,TRBV9,CASSEGLAGVVDGTDTQYF,TGTGCCAGCAGCGAGGGACTAGCGGGAGTAGTGGATGGTACGGATACGCAGTATTTT
-,TRBJ2-6,-,TRBV5-1,CASSFLQGSGANVLTF,TGCGCCAGCAGCTTCCTTCAGGGATCTGGGGCCAACGTCCTGACTTTC
-,TRBJ1-1,-,TRBV28,CASSFFADNEAFF,TGTGCCAGCAGTTTCTTTGCAGATAACGAAGCTTTCTTT
once,TRBJ2-5,-,TRBV5-1,CASSLVWGGETQYF,TGCGCCAGCAGCTTGGTTTGGGGAGGAGAGACCCAGTACTTC
-,TRBJ2-7,-,TRBV6-5,CASAPSNGYEQYF,TGTGCCAGCGCCCCCTCTAATGGCTACGAGCAGTACTTC
-,TRBJ1-3,-,TRBV5-8,CASSLEQVISGNTIYF,TGTGCCAGCAGCTTGGAGCAGGTCATCTCTGGAAACACCATATATTTT
-,TRBJ1-1,TRBD1,TRBV28,CASRLLGQGRGAFF,TGTGCCAGCAGGCTTTTGGGACAGGGGAGAGGAGCTTTCTTT
-,TRBJ1-6,-,TRBV6-5,CASREERSNSPLHF,TGTGCCAGCAGGGAGGAACGAAGTAATTCACCCCTCCACTTT
-,TRBJ1-2,-,TRBV29-1,CSTGYYGYTF,TGCAGCACAGGATACTATGGCTACACCTTC
-,TRBJ1-3,-,TRBV19,CASSISALENIGNTIYF,TGTGCCAGTAGTATCTCGGCCCTCGAGAATATTGGAAACACCATATATTTT
-,TRBJ1-2,-,TRBV28,CASSSDGQFDYGYTF,TGTGCCAGCAGTTCTGACGGACAGTTCGACTATGGCTACACCTTC
-,TRBJ1-4,TRBD1,TRBV6-5,CASSLRGQGAEKLFF,TGTGCCAGCAGTCTGAGGGGACAGGGCGCTGAAAAACTGTTTTTT
-,TRBJ2-7,-,TRBV4-2,CASSQDPLGEQYF,TGTGCCAGCAGCCAAGATCCTTTGGGGGAGCAGTACTTC
-,TRBJ1-2,-,TRBV28,CASDSRVGGYTF,TGTGCCAGCGACTCACGAGTAGGTGGCTACACCTTC
-,TRBJ2-7,TRBD2,TRBV19,CASSIASGTSGTSYEQYF,TGTGCCAGTAGTATAGCATCCGGGACTAGCGGTACCTCCTACGAGCAGTACTTC
-,TRBJ1-5,-,TRBV6-5,CASSYSTRNNQPQHF,TGTGCCAGCAGTTACTCGACACGGAACAATCAGCCCCAGCATTTT
-,TRBJ1-3,-,TRBV7-8,CASSPVGNSGNTIYF,TGTGCTAGCAGTCCGGTAGGAAACTCTGGAAACACCATATATTTT
-,TRBJ2-7,-,TRBV27,CASSPVRDRVKYEQYF,TGTGCCAGCAGCCCCGTGCGGGACAGAGTCAAATACGAGCAGTACTTC
once,TRBJ2-1,-,TRBV5-1,CASSLAAINEQFF,TGCGCCAGCAGCTTGGCGGCAATCAATGAGCAGTTCTTC
-,TRBJ1-2,TRBD1,TRBV20-1,CSAGQGGGYTF,TGCAGTGCCGGACAGGGTGGCGGCTACACCTTC
-,TRBJ2-1,TRBD2,TRBV2,CASHPRLAGVGNEQFF,TGTGCCAGCCACCCTAGACTAGCGGGAGTTGGCAATGAGCAGTTCTTC
-,TRBJ2-1,-,TRBV6-5,CASSYLGPYNEQFF,TGTGCCAGCAGTTACCTTGGACCCTACAATGAGCAGTTCTTC
-,TRBJ2-1,-,TRBV7-2,CASSLSAAGEQFF,TGTGCCAGCAGCTTATCGGCAGCGGGCGAGCAGTTCTTC
-,TRBJ2-1,TRBD2,TRBV5-4,CASSLTSGGGGEQFF,TGTGCCAGCAGCCTAACTAGCGGGGGAGGGGGTGAGCAGTTCTTC
-,TRBJ1-2,-,TRBV9,CASSANSPGPRGYTF,TGTGCCAGCAGCGCCAATTCCCCGGGACCCCGAGGCTACACCTTC
once,TRBJ2-7,TRBD1,TRBV7-6,CASSSGRGQLEQYF,TGTGCCAGCAGCAGTGGCAGGGGGCAGCTCGAGCAGTACTTC
-,TRBJ2-7,-,TRBV10-3,CAISEFAMYEQYF,TGTGCCATCAGTGAGTTCGCCATGTACGAGCAGTACTTC
many,TRBJ1-4,-,TRBV3-1/TRBV3-2,CASSQGQGRNNEKLFF,TGTGCCAGCAGCCAAGGGCAGGGGCGTAATAATGAAAAACTGTTTTTT
-,TRBJ2-2,TRBD2,TRBV5-8,CASRLAGGANTGELFF,TGTGCCAGCAGACTAGCGGGAGGGGCGAACACCGGGGAGCTGTTTTTT
-,TRBJ1-1,-,TRBV2,CASSERGIMNTEAFF,TGTGCCAGCAGTGAAAGGGGGATCATGAACACTGAAGCTTTCTTT